This passage covers 7 T cell receptor beta chains from one sample sequenced in a study of identical twins. MiXCR, run by TCRdb on the 5' RACE reads, gives a single entry per CDR3 protein. The table lists about 890,000 distinct CDR3 sequences, roughly an eighth of them singletons, with about 1.5% in the top ten. The sample also formed part of further work on yellow fever vaccine responses in identical twins.

The sample consisted of PBMCs. The source of these receptors is a woman between 18 and 29 years old in good health.

This clonotype was observed a handful of times. The rearrangement uses TRBV4-1 and TRBJ2-6; D gene ambiguous. V was clipped by 1 base and J by 3 bases, with 4 bases between them. The germline CDR1 and CDR2 sequences are MGHRA and YSYEKL. The CDR3 contains 14 residues. The CDR3, as DNA: TGCGCCAGCAGCCAAGGGAATGGGGCCAACGTCCTGACTTTC. This codes for CASSQGNGANVLTF.

The chain combines TRBV7-9 with TRBJ2-1; D is perhaps TRBD1 or TRBD2 (5 bases each). CDR3 length: 13 residues. The germline V gene has CDR1 SEHNR and CDR2 FQNEAQ (reference sequence). The CDR3 loop reads CVAGRKRYNEQFF. The CDR3, as DNA: TGTGTTGCAGGGAGAAAGCGGTACAATGAGCAGTTCTTC.

This clonotype was counted only a few times. The chain employs TRBV6-4 and TRBJ2-1; tentatively, D is TRBD2 (6 bases). V was pared by 0 bases and J by 9 bases, with 15 bases between. This CDR3 spans 15 amino acids. In germline, CDR1 is MRHNA, CDR2 SNTAGT. DNA for the CDR3: TGTGCCAGCAGTGACTCGGGGGGACGGCGCTCTGAGCAGTTCTTC. Protein sequence: CASSDSGGRRSEQFF.

This clonotype was picked up a small number of times. This chain uses TRBV20-1 with TRBJ2-1, with D unresolved. CDR1 is DFQATT and CDR2 is SNEGSKA in the germline V gene (reference sequence). The CDR3 extends over 13 amino acids. Trimming took off 2 bases at V and 6 bases at J, with 11 bases between the two ends. The CDR3 loop reads CSARKGLSNEQFF. CDR3 coding DNA: TGCAGTGCTAGAAAAGGCTTGAGCAATGAGCAGTTCTTC.

The chain's CDR3 is CASRGGGVADTQYF. CDR3 DNA: TGTGCCAGCAGGGGCGGGGGGGTAGCAGATACGCAGTATTTT. The V call is TRBV6-1, the J call TRBJ2-3; 9 positions agree with TRBD2. The germline gives CDR1 MNHNS, CDR2 SASEGT. The CDR3 is made up of 14 amino acids. V gave up 6 bases and J gave up 4 bases; unmatched junction bases: 5.

This clonotype was detected a few times. The V and J genes are TRBV28 and TRBJ2-5; TRBD1 is a possible D gene (6 bases). The germline CDR1 and CDR2 sequences are MDHEN and SYDVKM. CDR3 size: 14 residues. Trimming removed 5 bases at V and 9 bases at J, with 19 bases between. CDR3 in amino acids: CASSPRDTPVAQYF. CDR3 nucleotide sequence: TGTGCCAGCAGTCCCAGGGACACTCCGGTGGCCCAGTACTTC.

This clonotype was counted only a few times. The chain joins TRBV7-8 to TRBJ2-2; no clear D gene. Germline CDR1 SGHVS, CDR2 FQNEAQ. The CDR3 spans 16 residues. With 2 bases removed from V and 3 bases from J, the gap between germline ends came to 13 bases. CDR3 protein: CASSLTTGPDTGELFF. In nucleotides, the CDR3 is TGTGCCAGCAGCTTAACGACTGGCCCGGACACCGGGGAGCTGTTTTTT.